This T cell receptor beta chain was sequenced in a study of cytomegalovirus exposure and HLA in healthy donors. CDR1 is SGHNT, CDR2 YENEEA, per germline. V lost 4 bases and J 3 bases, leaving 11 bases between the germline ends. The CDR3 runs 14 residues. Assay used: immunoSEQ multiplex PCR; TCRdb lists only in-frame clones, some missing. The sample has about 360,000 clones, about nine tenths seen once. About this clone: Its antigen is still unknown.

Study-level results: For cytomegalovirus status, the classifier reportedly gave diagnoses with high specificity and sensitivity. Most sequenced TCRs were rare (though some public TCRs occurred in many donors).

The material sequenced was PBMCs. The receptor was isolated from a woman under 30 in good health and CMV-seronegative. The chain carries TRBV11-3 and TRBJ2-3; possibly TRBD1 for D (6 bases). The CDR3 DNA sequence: TGTGCCAGCAGCTCACAGGGATCAACAGATACGCAGTATTTT. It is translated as CASSSQGSTDTQYF.